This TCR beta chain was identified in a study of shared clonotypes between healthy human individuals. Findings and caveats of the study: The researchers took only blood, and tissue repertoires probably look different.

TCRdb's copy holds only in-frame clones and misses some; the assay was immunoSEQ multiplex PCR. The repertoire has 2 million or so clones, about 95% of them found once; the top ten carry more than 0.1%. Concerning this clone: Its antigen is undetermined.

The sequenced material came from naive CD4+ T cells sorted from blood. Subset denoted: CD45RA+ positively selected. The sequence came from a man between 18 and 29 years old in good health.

CDR3 region: CASSGITSSQSRANVLTF. The DNA of the CDR3 is TGTGCCAGCAGCGGGATCACCAGCTCACAAAGTCGGGCCAACGTCCTGACTTTC. The chain links TRBV7-4 to TRBJ2-6; D not certain. This CDR3 is 18 amino acids long. From germline, CDR1 is SGHVT and CDR2 SQSDAQ. With 5 bases removed from V and 5 bases from J, the gap between germline ends came to 22 bases.